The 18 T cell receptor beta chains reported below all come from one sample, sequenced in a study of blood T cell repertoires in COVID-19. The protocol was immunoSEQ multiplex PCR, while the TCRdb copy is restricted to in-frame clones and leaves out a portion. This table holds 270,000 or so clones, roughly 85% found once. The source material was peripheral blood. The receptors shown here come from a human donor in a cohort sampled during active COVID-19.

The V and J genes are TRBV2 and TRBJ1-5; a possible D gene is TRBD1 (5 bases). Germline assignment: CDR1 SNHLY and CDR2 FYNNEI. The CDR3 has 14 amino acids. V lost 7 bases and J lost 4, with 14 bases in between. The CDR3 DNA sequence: TGTGCCAGCACCGGCTCGGGGGGGAATCAGCCCCAGCATTTT. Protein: CASTGSGGNQPQHF.

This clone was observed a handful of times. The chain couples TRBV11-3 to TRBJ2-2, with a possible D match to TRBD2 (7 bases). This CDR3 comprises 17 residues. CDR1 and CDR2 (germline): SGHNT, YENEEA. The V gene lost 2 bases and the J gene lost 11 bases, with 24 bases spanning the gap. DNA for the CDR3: TGTGCCAGCAGCTTATTCGGCCCGGGGGGCATTGGCAGTGAGCTGTTTTTT. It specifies CASSLFGPGGIGSELFF.

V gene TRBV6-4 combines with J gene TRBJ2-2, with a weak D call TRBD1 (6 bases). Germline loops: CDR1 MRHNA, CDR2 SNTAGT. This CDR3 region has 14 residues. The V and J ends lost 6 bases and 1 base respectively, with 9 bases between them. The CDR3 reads CASRRGQNTGELFF. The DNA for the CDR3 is TGTGCCAGCAGGAGGGGACAGAACACCGGGGAGCTGTTTTTT.

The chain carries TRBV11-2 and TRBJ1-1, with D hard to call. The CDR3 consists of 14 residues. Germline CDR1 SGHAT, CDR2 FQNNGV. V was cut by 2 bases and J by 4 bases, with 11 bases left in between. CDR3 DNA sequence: TGTGCCAGCAGCTTACCGGGAAAGGGCACTGAAGCTTTCTTT. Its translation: CASSLPGKGTEAFF.

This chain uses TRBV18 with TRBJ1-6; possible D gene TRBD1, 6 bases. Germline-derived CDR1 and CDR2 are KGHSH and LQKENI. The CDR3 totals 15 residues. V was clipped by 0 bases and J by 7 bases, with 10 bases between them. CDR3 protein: CASSPPRTENSPLHF. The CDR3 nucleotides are TGTGCCAGCTCACCACCGAGGACAGAGAATTCACCCCTCCACTTT. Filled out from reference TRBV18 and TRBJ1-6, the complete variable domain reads NAGVMQNPRHLVRRRGQEARLRCSPMKGHSHVYWYRQLPEEGLKFMVYLQKENIIDESGMPKERFSAEFPKEGPSILRIQQVVRGDSAAYFCASSPPRTENSPLHFGNGTRLTVT.

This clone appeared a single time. The CDR3 DNA sequence: TGTGCCAGCAGCCAAGACTGGGCTAGCGGGACAGATACGCAGTATTTT. Translated, it gives CASSQDWASGTDTQYF. The chain joins TRBV4-2 to TRBJ2-3; 8 bases map to TRBD2. Germline CDR1 LGHNA, CDR2 YNFKEQ. The CDR3 has 16 residues. Trimming removed 0 bases from V and 3 bases from J; junction bases left unmatched: 5.

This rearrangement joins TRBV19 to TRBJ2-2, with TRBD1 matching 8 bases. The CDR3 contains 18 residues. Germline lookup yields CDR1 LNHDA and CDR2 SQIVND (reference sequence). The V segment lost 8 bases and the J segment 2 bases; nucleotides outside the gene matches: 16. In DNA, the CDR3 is TGTGCCAGTCCTCTCCGGGACAGGAAGCCCCCAAACACCGGGGAGCTGTTTTTT. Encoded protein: CASPLRDRKPPNTGELFF.

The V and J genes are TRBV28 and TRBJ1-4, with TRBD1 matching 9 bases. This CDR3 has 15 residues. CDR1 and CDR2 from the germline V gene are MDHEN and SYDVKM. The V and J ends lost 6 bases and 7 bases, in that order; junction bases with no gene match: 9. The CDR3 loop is CASSLSRQGGEKLFF. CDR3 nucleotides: TGTGCCAGCAGCCTATCGAGACAGGGGGGTGAAAAACTGTTTTTT. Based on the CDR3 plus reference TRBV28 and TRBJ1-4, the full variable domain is DVKVTQSSRYLVKRTGEKVFLECVQDMDHENMFWYRQDPGLGLRLIYFSYDVKMKEKGDIPEGYSVSREKKERFSLILESASTNQTSMYLCASSLSRQGGEKLFFGSGTQLSVL.

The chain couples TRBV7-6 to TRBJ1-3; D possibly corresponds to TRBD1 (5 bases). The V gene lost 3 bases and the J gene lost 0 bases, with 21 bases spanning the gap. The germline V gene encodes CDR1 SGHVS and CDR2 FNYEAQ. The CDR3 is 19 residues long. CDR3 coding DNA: TGTGCCAGCAGCTTTTCGCCGGCCGCAGGGCCGTCCTCTGGAAACACCATATATTTT. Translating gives CASSFSPAAGPSSGNTIYF.

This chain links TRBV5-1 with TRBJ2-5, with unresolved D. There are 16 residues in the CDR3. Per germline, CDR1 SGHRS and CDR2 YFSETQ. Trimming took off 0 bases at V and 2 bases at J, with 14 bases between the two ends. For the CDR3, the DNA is TGCGCCAGCAGCTTGGGTGCGGCAGCAACTCAAGAGACCCAGTACTTC. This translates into CASSLGAAATQETQYF.

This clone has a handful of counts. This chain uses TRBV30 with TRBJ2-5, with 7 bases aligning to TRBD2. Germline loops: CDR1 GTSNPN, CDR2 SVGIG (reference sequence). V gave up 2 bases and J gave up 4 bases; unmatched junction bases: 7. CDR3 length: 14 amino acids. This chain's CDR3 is CAWSKGLAGETQYF. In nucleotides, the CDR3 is TGTGCCTGGAGTAAAGGATTAGCGGGAGAGACCCAGTACTTC.

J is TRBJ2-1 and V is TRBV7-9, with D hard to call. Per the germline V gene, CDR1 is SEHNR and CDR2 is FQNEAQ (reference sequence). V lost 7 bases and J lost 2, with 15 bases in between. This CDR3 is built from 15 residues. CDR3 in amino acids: CASTVSRGAYNEQFF. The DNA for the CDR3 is TGTGCCAGCACCGTCTCTCGCGGCGCCTACAATGAGCAGTTCTTC.

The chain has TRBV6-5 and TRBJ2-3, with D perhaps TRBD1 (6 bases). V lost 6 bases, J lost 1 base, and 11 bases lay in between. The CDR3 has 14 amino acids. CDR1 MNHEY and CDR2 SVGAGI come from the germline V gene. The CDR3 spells CASSLGQRTDTQYF. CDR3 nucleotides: TGTGCCAGCAGCCTAGGACAGCGCACAGATACGCAGTATTTT.

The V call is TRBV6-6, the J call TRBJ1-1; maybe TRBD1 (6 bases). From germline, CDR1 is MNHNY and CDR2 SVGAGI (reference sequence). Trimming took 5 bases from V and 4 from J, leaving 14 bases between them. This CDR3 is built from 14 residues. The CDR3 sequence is CASSTGTHLTEAFF. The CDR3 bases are TGTGCCAGCAGTACCGGGACACATCTCACTGAAGCTTTCTTT.

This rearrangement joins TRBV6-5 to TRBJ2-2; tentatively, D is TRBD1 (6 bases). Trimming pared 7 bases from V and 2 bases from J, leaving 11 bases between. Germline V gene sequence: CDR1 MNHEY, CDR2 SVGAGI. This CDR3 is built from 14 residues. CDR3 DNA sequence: TGTGCCAGCAAGGGCAGGGGTAACACCGGGGAGCTGTTTTTT. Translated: CASKGRGNTGELFF.

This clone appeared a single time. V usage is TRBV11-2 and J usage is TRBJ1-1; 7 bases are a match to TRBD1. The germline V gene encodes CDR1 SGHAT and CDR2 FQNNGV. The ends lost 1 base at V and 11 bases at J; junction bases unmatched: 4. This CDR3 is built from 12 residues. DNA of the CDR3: TGTGCCAGCAGCTTAGGGCTCAGGGGGGCTTTCTTT. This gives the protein CASSLGLRGAFF.

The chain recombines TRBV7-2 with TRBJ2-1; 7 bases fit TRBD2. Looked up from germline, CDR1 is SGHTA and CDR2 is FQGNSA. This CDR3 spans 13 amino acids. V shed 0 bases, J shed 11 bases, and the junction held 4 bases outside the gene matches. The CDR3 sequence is CASSLASGDKQFF. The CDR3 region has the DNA TGTGCCAGCAGCTTAGCCAGCGGGGATAAGCAGTTCTTC.

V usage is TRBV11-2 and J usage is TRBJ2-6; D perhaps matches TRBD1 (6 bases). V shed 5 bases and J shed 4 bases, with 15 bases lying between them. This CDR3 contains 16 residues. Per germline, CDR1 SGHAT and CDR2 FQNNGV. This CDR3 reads CASSHLGAGGANVLTF. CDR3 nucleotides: TGTGCCAGCAGCCACCTGGGGGCTGGGGGGGCCAACGTCCTGACTTTC.